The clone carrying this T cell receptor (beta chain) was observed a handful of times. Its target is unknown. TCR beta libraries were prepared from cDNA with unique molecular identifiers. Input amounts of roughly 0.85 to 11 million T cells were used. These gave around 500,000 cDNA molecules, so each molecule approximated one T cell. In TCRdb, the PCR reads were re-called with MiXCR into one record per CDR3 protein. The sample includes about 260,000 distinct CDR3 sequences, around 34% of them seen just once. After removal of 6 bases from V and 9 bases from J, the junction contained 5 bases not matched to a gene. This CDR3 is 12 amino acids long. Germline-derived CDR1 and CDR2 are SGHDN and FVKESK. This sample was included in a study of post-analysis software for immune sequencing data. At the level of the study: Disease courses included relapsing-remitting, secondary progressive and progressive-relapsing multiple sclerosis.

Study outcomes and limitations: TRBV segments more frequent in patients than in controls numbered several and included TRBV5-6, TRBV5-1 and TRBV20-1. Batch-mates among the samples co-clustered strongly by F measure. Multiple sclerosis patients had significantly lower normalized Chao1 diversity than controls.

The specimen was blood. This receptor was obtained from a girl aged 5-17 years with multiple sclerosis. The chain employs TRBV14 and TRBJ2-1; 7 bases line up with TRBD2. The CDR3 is CASRTSNSEQFF. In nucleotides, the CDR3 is TGTGCCAGCAGGACTAGCAACAGTGAGCAGTTCTTC.